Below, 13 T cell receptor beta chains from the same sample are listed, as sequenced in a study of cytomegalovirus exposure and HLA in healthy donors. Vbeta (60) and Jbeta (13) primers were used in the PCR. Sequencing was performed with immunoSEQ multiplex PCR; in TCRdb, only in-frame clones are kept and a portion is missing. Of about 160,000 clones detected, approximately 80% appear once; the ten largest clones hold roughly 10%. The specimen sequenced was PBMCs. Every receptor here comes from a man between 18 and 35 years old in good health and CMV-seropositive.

CDR3 DNA sequence: TGTGCCAGTAGTACTCGACAGGTCGTAAATCAGCCCCAGCATTTT. It translates to CASSTRQVVNQPQHF. The chain carries TRBV19 and TRBJ1-5; TRBD1 might be the D (6 bases). The germline CDR1 and CDR2 sequences are LNHDA and SQIVND (reference sequence). The CDR3 has 15 residues. Trimming removed 4 bases at V and 4 bases at J, with 14 bases between.

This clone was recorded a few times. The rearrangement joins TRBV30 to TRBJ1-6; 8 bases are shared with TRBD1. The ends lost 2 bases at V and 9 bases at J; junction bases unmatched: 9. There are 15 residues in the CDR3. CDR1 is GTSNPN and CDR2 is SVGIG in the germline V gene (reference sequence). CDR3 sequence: CAWSSSGGVGSPLHF. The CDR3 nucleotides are TGTGCCTGGAGTTCTTCAGGGGGCGTCGGTTCACCCCTCCACTTT.

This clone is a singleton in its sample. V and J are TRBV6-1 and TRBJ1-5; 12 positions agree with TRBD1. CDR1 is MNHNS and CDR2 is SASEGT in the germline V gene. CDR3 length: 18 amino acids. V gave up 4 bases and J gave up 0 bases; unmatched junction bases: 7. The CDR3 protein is CASSAGTGGFYSNQPQHF. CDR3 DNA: TGTGCCAGCAGTGCCGGGACAGGGGGCTTTTATAGCAATCAGCCCCAGCATTTT.

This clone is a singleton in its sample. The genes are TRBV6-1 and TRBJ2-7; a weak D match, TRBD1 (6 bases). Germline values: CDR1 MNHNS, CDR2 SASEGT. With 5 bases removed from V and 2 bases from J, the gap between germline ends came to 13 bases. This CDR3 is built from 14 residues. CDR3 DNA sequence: TGTGCCAGCAGTCGGGACATTACAACCTACGAGCAGTACTTC. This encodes CASSRDITTYEQYF.

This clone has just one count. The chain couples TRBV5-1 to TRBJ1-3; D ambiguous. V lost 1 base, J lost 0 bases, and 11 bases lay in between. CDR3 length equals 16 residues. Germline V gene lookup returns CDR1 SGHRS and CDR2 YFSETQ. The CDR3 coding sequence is TGCGCCAGCAGCTTGTCCGCGGGGAGCTCTGGAAACACCATATATTTT. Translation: CASSLSAGSSGNTIYF.

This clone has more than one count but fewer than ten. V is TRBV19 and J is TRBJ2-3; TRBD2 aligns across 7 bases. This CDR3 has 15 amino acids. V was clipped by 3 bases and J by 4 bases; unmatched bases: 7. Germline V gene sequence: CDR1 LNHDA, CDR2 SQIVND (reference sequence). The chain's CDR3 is CASSIGLGFPDTQYF. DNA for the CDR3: TGTGCCAGTAGTATTGGACTAGGCTTTCCAGATACGCAGTATTTT.

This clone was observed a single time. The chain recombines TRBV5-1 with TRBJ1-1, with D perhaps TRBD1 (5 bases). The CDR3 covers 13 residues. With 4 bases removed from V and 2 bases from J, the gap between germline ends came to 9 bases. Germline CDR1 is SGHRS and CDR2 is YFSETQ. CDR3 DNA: TGCGCCAGCAGCCCGGGACTTAACACTGAAGCTTTCTTT. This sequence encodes CASSPGLNTEAFF. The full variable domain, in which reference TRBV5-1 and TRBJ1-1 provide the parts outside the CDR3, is KAGVTQTPRYLIKTRGQQVTLSCSPISGHRSVSWYQQTPGQGLQFLFEYFSETQRNKGNFPGRFSGRQFSNSRSEMNVSTLELGDSALYLCASSPGLNTEAFFGQGTRLTVV.

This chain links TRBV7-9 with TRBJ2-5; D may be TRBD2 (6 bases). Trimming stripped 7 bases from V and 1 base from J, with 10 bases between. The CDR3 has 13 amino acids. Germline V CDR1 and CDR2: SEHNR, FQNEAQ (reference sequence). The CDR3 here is CASIRGSQETQYF. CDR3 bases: TGTGCCAGCATTCGGGGGTCCCAAGAGACCCAGTACTTC.

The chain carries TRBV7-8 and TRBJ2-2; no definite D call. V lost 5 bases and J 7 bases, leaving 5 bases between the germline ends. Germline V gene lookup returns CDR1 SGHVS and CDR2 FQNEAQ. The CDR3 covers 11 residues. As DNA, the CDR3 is TGTGCCAGCAGCCCCGTCGGGGAGCTGTTTTTT. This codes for CASSPVGELFF. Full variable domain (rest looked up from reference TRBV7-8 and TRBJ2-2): GAGVSQSPRYKVAKRGQDVALRCDPISGHVSLFWYQQALGQGPEFLTYFQNEAQLDKSGLPSDRFFAERPEGSVSTLKIQRTQQEDSAVYLCASSPVGELFFGEGSRLTVL.

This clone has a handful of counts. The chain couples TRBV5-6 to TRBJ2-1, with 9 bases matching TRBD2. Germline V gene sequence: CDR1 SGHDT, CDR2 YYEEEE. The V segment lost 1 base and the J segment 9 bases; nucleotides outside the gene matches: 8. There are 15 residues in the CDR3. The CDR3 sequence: CASSLLGAGGVEQFF. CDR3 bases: TGTGCCAGCAGCTTGTTGGGAGCGGGAGGAGTTGAGCAGTTCTTC.

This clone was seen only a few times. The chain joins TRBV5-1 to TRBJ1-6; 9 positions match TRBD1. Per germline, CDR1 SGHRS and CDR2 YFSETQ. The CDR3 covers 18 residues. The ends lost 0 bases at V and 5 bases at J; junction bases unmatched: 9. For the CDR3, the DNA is TGCGCCAGCAGCTTGGGTACGGGACAGGGAAAGAATAATTCACCCCTCCACTTT. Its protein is CASSLGTGQGKNNSPLHF.

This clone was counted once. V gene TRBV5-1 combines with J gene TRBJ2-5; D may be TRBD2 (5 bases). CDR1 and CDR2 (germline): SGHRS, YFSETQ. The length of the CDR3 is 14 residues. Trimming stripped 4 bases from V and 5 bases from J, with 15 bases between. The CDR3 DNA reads TGCGCCAGCAGCCCAGAGGGAAGAAGGGAGACCCAGTACTTC. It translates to CASSPEGRRETQYF. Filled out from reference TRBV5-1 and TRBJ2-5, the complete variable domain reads KAGVTQTPRYLIKTRGQQVTLSCSPISGHRSVSWYQQTPGQGLQFLFEYFSETQRNKGNFPGRFSGRQFSNSRSEMNVSTLELGDSALYLCASSPEGRRETQYFGPGTRLLVL.

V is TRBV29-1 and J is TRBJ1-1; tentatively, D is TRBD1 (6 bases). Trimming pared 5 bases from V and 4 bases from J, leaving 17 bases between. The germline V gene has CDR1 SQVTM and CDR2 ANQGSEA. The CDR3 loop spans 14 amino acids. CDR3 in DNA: TGCAGCGTTCTTCTACAGGGAGTTCCCACTGAAGCTTTCTTT. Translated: CSVLLQGVPTEAFF.